These T cell receptor beta chains were read from a single sample in a study of blood T cell repertoires in COVID-19. TCRdb's copy holds only in-frame clones and misses some; the assay was immunoSEQ multiplex PCR. The table shows 230,000 or so clones, with approximately 83% occurring only once. The sequenced sample consisted of peripheral blood. These receptors were collected from a man in his fifties with active or convalescent COVID-19. Both conserved end residues are part of each CDR3. A D gene is named only where the DNA matches it firmly. Not all rows give a size; the values are once, few, many and, for expanded clones, a class.

clone size	V gene	D gene	J gene	CDR3 DNA	CDR3 protein
-	TRBV10-3	TRBD1	TRBJ1-1	TGTGCCATCAGTGAGTTCGGGACAGGGAGGAACACTGAAGCTTTCTTT	CAISEFGTGRNTEAFF
few	TRBV7-7	-	TRBJ2-2	TGTGCCAGCAGCCCGACAGTAAACACCGGGGAGCTGTTTTTT	CASSPTVNTGELFF
-	TRBV4-2	-	TRBJ1-2	TGTGCCAGCAGCCAAGTTACAGATAACTATGGCTACACCTTC	CASSQVTDNYGYTF
-	TRBV19	-	TRBJ2-7	TGTGCCAGTAGTACAGGAATTACCTACGAGCAGTACTTC	CASSTGITYEQYF
-	TRBV30	-	TRBJ1-2	TGTGCCTGGGCGAGAGCAGGGCGAGGCTACACCTTC	CAWARAGRGYTF
-	TRBV4-3	-	TRBJ1-1	TGCGCCAGCAGCCAAGAGAGGGTTAGAACTGAAGCTTTCTTT	CASSQERVRTEAFF
-	TRBV2	TRBD2	TRBJ2-3	TGTGCCAGCAGTGAAGAAGGTCTAGCGGGGGCGGAAGATACGCAGTATTTT	CASSEEGLAGAEDTQYF
-	TRBV14	-	TRBJ2-7	TGTGCCAGCAGCCAACGCGGGGGCCCCACTACCTACGAGCAGTACTTC	CASSQRGGPTTYEQYF
once	TRBV12-3/TRBV12-4	TRBD2	TRBJ2-1	TGTGCCAGCAGTCCCCAGGGCGCGGGGGGCAGGTTCTTC	CASSPQGAGGRFF
-	TRBV27	TRBD1	TRBJ2-2	TGTGCCAGCAGTCCACGGACAGGGCTCCCCGGGGAGCTGTTTTTT	CASSPRTGLPGELFF
-	TRBV5-1	-	TRBJ1-2	TGCGCCAGCAGCTTGGAAACAGGGTCAGGTGGCTACACCTTC	CASSLETGSGGYTF
-	TRBV7-9	TRBD1	TRBJ1-2	TGTGCCAGCAGCTTGCTGACAGGGGTATATGGCTACACCTTC	CASSLLTGVYGYTF
-	TRBV7-2	-	TRBJ2-7	TGTGCCAGCAGCCTTACAGCCTACGAGCAGTACTTC	CASSLTAYEQYF
-	TRBV7-6	TRBD2	TRBJ2-2	TGTGCCAGCAGCTTCCTCGGCGGGGGAGCCTCGAACACCGGGGAGCTGTTTTTT	CASSFLGGGASNTGELFF
-	TRBV5-1	-	TRBJ1-1	TGCGCCAGCAGCCACGACAACGATTTGACTGAAGCTTTCTTT	CASSHDNDLTEAFF
-	TRBV19	TRBD1	TRBJ1-2	TGTGCCAGTACTCAGACAGGGACCGGAGATGGCTACACCTTC	CASTQTGTGDGYTF
-	TRBV30	-	TRBJ1-2	TGTGCCTGGAGTGGTGGGTGGGGGCCCGTCGGGTGGGGCTACACCTTC	CAWSGGWGPVGWGYTF
few	TRBV12-3/TRBV12-4	-	TRBJ1-1	TGTGCCAGCGGGAGTTACACTGAAGCTTTCTTT	CASGSYTEAFF
-	TRBV21-1	-	TRBJ1-5	TGTGCCAGCAGCAAAGATGTGGGACAGCGCGATCAGCCCCAGCATTTT	CASSKDVGQRDQPQHF
-	TRBV10-3	-	TRBJ1-2	TGTGCCATCAGTGACCCGCGGGGCCTGGGTGGCTACACCTTC	CAISDPRGLGGYTF
once	TRBV9	-	TRBJ2-1	TGTGCCAGCAGTTATTCGGGTACGACTTCCGGTATAAATGAGCAGTTCTTC	CASSYSGTTSGINEQFF
-	TRBV20-1	TRBD1	TRBJ1-4	TGCAGTGCTATTGACAGGGTGACTAATGAAAAACTGTTTTTT	CSAIDRVTNEKLFF
-	TRBV29-1	-	TRBJ1-2	TGCAGCGTTGAATCAGGGAGGGGCGGCTACACCTTC	CSVESGRGGYTF
-	TRBV25-1	-	TRBJ1-2	TGTGCCAGCAGTGAAAACAGGGAGAATGGCTACACCTTC	CASSENRENGYTF
-	TRBV4-3	-	TRBJ2-1	TGCGCCAGCAGCCAAGATCTCGCTAGTCCTCACGCCGATGAGCAGTTCTTC	CASSQDLASPHADEQFF
once	TRBV7-2	-	TRBJ1-3	TGTGCCAGCAGCCAGTCCGCCGCTCTGACTGGAAACACCATATATTTT	CASSQSAALTGNTIYF
-	TRBV12-3/TRBV12-4	TRBD1	TRBJ1-4	TGTGCCAGCAGTTTAGAAGGGACAGGGCTTCTTTTT	CASSLEGTGLLF
-	TRBV12-3/TRBV12-4	-	TRBJ1-4	TGTGCCAGCAGTCCGCAGGGTGAAAAACTGTTTTTT	CASSPQGEKLFF
-	TRBV11-3	-	TRBJ2-3	TGTGCCAGCAGCTTAGGGGGGGGCTTCCCGGATACGCAGTATTTT	CASSLGGGFPDTQYF
few	TRBV15	-	TRBJ1-3	TGTGCCACCAGCAGAGACAGGGGAGAAACCATATATTTT	CATSRDRGETIYF
-	TRBV7-6	-	TRBJ2-5	TGTGCCAGCAGCTCGGGGGAGACCCAGTACTTC	CASSSGETQYF
-	TRBV12-2	-	TRBJ1-3	TGTGCAAGTCGCTTCACCGAGGGCAAGAACACCATATATTTT	CASRFTEGKNTIYF
once	TRBV30	-	TRBJ2-7	TGTGCCTGGACAGGGGGGTTGGCCGAGCAGTACTTC	CAWTGGLAEQYF
-	TRBV19	TRBD1	TRBJ1-2	TGTGCCAGTAGTTACAGGGGCACTAGAGGCTACACCTTC	CASSYRGTRGYTF
-	TRBV19	-	TRBJ1-5	TGTGCCAGTAGTAAGGGGCGGAGCAATCAGCCCCAGCATTTT	CASSKGRSNQPQHF
many	TRBV10-3	-	TRBJ2-1	TGTGCCATCAGAAACAGGGAATGGGGAACCGATGAGCAGTTCTTC	CAIRNREWGTDEQFF
-	TRBV3-1/TRBV3-2	TRBD1	TRBJ1-6	TGTGCCAGCAGCCAAGGGACAGGGGGCGCGGTCACTAATTCACCCCTCCACTTT	CASSQGTGGAVTNSPLHF
-	TRBV4-1	TRBD1	TRBJ2-3	TGCGCCAGCAGCCAGGAACCACAGGGGGCAGGGACAGATACGCAGTATTTT	CASSQEPQGAGTDTQYF
-	TRBV19	TRBD1	TRBJ2-1	TGTGCCAGTACCGGGACAGGGGACCCCGTGCAGTTCTTC	CASTGTGDPVQFF
-	TRBV7-2	TRBD2	TRBJ2-6	TGTGCCAGCAGCCCCTCTAGCGGGGGCCTCTCTGGGGCCAACGTCCTGACTTTC	CASSPSSGGLSGANVLTF
-	TRBV3-1/TRBV3-2	TRBD1	TRBJ1-1	TGTGCCAGCAGCCTACATACGACAGGGGACACTGAAGCTTTCTTT	CASSLHTTGDTEAFF
-	TRBV9	-	TRBJ1-3	TGTGCCAGCAATTACGGGGGCTCTGGAAACACCATATATTTT	CASNYGGSGNTIYF
-	TRBV28	-	TRBJ1-5	TGTGCCAGCAGTCCCAACAGGGATCAGCCCCAGCATTTT	CASSPNRDQPQHF
-	TRBV7-2	-	TRBJ2-2	TGTGCCAGCAGCTTAGGGAGCGGGACAACCACCGGGGAGCTGTTTTTT	CASSLGSGTTTGELFF
-	TRBV5-1	TRBD1	TRBJ1-2	TGCGCCAGCAGCCCAGACAGGGGGCGCGTCTATGGCTACACCTTC	CASSPDRGRVYGYTF
-	TRBV10-3	TRBD1	TRBJ1-2	TGTGCCAGCGGGACAGATCCTGCTGGCTACACCTTC	CASGTDPAGYTF
-	TRBV5-4	TRBD1	TRBJ1-2	TGTGCCAGCAGCTTTAATACAGGGGGCCCCTATGGCTACACCTTC	CASSFNTGGPYGYTF
-	TRBV30	-	TRBJ1-4	TGTGCCTGGAGTTCGACTCCTGCAGCTAATGAAAAACTGTTTTTT	CAWSSTPAANEKLFF
-	TRBV19	-	TRBJ2-7	TGTGCCAGTAACACCGTCGGGGGAAAGGGCGAGCAGTACTTC	CASNTVGGKGEQYF
-	TRBV5-4	-	TRBJ2-3	TGTGCCAGCAGCTTGACAGGGAACACAGATACGCAGTATTTT	CASSLTGNTDTQYF